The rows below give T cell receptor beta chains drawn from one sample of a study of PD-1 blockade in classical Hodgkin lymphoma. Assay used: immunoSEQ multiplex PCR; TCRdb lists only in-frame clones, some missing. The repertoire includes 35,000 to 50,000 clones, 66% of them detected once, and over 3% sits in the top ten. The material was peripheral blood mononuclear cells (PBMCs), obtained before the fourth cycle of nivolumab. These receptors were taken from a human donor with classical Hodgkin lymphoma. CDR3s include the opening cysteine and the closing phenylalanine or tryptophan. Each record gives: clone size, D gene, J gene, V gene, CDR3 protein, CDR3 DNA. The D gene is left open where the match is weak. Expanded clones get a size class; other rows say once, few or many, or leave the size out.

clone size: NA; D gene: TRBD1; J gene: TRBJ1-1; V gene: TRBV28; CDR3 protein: CASSLDRGDTEAFF; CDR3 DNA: TGTGCCAGCAGTTTGGACAGGGGGGACACTGAAGCTTTCTTT
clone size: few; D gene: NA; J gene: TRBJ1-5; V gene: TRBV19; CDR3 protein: CASNIVWANNQPQHF; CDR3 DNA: TGTGCCAGTAACATCGTGTGGGCTAACAATCAGCCCCAGCATTTT
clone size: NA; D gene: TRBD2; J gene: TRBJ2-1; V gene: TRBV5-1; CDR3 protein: CASSPGLAGGRPLFF; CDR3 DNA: TGCGCCAGCAGCCCCGGACTAGCGGGGGGCCGACCCTTGTTCTTC
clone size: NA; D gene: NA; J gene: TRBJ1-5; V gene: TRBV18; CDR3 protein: CASSPDRPSNQPQHF; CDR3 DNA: TGTGCCAGCTCGCCCGACAGGCCTAGCAATCAGCCCCAGCATTTT
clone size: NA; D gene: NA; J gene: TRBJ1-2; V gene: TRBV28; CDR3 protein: CASSLRPYYGYTF; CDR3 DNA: TGTGCCAGCAGTTTGCGGCCGTACTATGGCTACACCTTC
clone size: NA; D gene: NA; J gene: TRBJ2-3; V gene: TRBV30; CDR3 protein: CAWSPRVTDTQYF; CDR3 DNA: TGTGCCTGGAGTCCCCGAGTCACAGATACGCAGTATTTT
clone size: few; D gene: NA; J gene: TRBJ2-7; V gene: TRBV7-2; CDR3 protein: CASSLDPYYEQYF; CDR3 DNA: TGTGCCAGCAGCCTTGACCCCTACTACGAGCAGTACTTC
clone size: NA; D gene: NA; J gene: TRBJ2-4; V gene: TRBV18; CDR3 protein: CASSPRYLDIQYF; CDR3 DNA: TGTGCCAGCTCACCACGTTATCTGGACATTCAGTACTTC
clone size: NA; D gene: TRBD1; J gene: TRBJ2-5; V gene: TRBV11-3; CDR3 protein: CASSLGETGGVQETQYF; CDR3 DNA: TGTGCCAGCAGCTTAGGAGAGACAGGGGGGGTTCAAGAGACCCAGTACTTC
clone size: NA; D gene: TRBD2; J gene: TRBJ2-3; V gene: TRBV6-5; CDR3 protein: CASSYSWASGDTQYF; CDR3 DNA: TGTGCCAGCAGTTACTCCTGGGCTAGCGGGGATACGCAGTATTTT
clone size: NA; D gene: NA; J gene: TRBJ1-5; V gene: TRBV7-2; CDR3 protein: CASSLVGSKSNQPQHF; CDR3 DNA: TGTGCCAGCAGCTTAGTAGGGAGCAAGAGCAATCAGCCCCAGCATTTT